The 15 T cell receptor beta chains below all came from one sample that was sequenced in a study of blood T cell repertoires in COVID-19. Sequencing was performed with immunoSEQ multiplex PCR; in TCRdb, only in-frame clones are kept and a portion is missing. The sample records a few hundred thousand clones, about four fifths being singletons. Material: peripheral blood. All receptors come from a woman aged 18-29 years with acute or convalescent COVID-19.

The rearrangement uses TRBV7-3 and TRBJ2-3, with 7 nucleotides matching TRBD2. The CDR3 length is 16 residues. The V gene end was trimmed by 1 base and the J gene end by 6 bases; junction bases not matched to a gene: 10. The germline gives CDR1 SGHTA, CDR2 FQGTGA. CDR3 DNA: TGTGCCAGCAGCTTAAGCGGGAGCATGGTTAGGGATACGCAGTATTTT. Protein: CASSLSGSMVRDTQYF.

J is TRBJ1-2 and V is TRBV19, with no clear D. CDR1 is LNHDA, CDR2 SQIVND, per germline (reference sequence). This CDR3 comprises 13 residues. Trimming removed 7 bases from V and 4 bases from J, with 13 bases in between. The CDR3 sequence is CASNEGWSYGYTF. As DNA, the CDR3 is TGTGCCAGTAATGAGGGTTGGAGCTATGGCTACACCTTC.

The J gene is TRBJ2-7, the V gene TRBV28; 7 bases are shared with TRBD1. The CDR3 sequence is 14 residues long. CDR1 is MDHEN and CDR2 is SYDVKM in the germline V gene. The junction had 10 bases not matched to a gene; V was cut back by 8 bases and J by 3 bases. The CDR3 reads CASQSRQGLYEQYF. CDR3 nucleotides: TGTGCCAGCCAGAGTCGACAGGGTCTCTACGAGCAGTACTTC.

This sequence joins TRBV15 and TRBJ1-1; tentative D call: TRBD1 (6 bases). The germline CDR1 and CDR2 sequences are LNHNV and YYDKDF (reference sequence). CDR3 length: 13 residues. V was shortened by 0 bases and J by 11 bases, with 13 bases between the two germline ends. The CDR3 DNA follows: TGTGCCACCAGCAGAGATGTTGGGGGCGGGGCTTTCTTT. Its protein is CATSRDVGGGAFF.

The rearrangement joins TRBV5-1 to TRBJ2-7, with D possibly being TRBD1 (6 bases). Trimming removed 0 bases from V and 2 bases from J, with 12 bases in between. This CDR3 has 15 residues. Looked up from germline, CDR1 is SGHRS and CDR2 is YFSETQ. CDR3 region: CASSLEGGDAYEQYF. CDR3 DNA: TGCGCCAGCAGCTTGGAAGGGGGTGACGCCTACGAGCAGTACTTC.

The chain is built from TRBV28 and TRBJ2-1; D might be TRBD2 (5 bases). The CDR3 loop spans 13 amino acids. CDR1 is MDHEN, CDR2 SYDVKM, per germline. The V end lost 4 bases, the J end lost 9 bases, and 13 bases lay between the germline ends. The CDR3 DNA is TGTGCCAGCAGTTCCAGGTCCCGGGGTGAGCAGTTCTTC. The encoded protein is CASSSRSRGEQFF.

V is TRBV18 and J is TRBJ2-7; TRBD2 matches 7 bases. Germline V gene sequence: CDR1 KGHSH, CDR2 LQKENI. After removal of 3 bases from V and 5 bases from J, the junction contained 13 bases not matched to a gene. The CDR3 totals 16 residues. The CDR3 loop is CASSPLEAGVGNEQYF. CDR3 nucleotide sequence: TGTGCCAGCTCACCCCTTGAGGCGGGAGTCGGAAACGAGCAGTACTTC.

The chain employs TRBV7-9 and TRBJ2-1; weak D call: TRBD1 (5 bases). Trimming stripped 3 bases from V and 6 bases from J, with 15 bases between. The germline V gene has CDR1 SEHNR and CDR2 FQNEAQ (reference sequence). There are 15 residues in the CDR3. The CDR3 here is CASSLRAGAGNEQFF. In nucleotides, the CDR3 is TGTGCCAGCAGCTTGAGAGCTGGGGCCGGCAATGAGCAGTTCTTC.

CDR3 sequence: CASSFSTGAYEQYF. In DNA, the CDR3 is TGTGCCAGCAGTTTTTCGACAGGAGCCTACGAGCAGTACTTC. V usage is TRBV27 and J usage is TRBJ2-7, with D perhaps matching TRBD1 (6 bases). V dropped 3 bases and J dropped 2 bases, with 11 bases sitting between them. CDR1 and CDR2 (germline): MNHEY, SMNVEV (reference sequence). The CDR3 has 14 residues.

The V and J genes are TRBV3-1 (or the pseudogene TRBV3-2) and TRBJ1-3; TRBD1 might be the D (5 bases). V dropped 0 bases and J dropped 4 bases, with 13 bases sitting between them. Germline V gene sequence: CDR1 LGHDT, CDR2 YNNKEL (reference sequence). CDR3 length: 16 amino acids. The CDR3 coding sequence is TGTGCCAGCAGCCAAGATCCCAGGGTACGGGGAAACACCATATATTTT. Encoded protein: CASSQDPRVRGNTIYF.

The rearrangement joins TRBV5-4 to TRBJ2-2; TRBD2 agrees at 12 bases. Losses at the gene ends were 0 bases for V and 9 bases for J; bases not matched to a gene: 9. This CDR3 contains 17 residues. From germline, CDR1 is SGHNT and CDR2 YYREEE (reference sequence). The CDR3 loop reads CASSLGTSGKGARELFF. CDR3 sequence (DNA): TGTGCCAGCAGCTTGGGGACTAGCGGGAAGGGGGCGAGGGAGCTGTTTTTT.

The V call is TRBV30, the J call TRBJ2-7, with TRBD1 matching 9 bases. The ends lost 1 base at V and 3 bases at J; junction bases unmatched: 7. Germline CDR1 and CDR2: GTSNPN and SVGIG (reference sequence). The CDR3 runs 15 residues. Here the CDR3 reads CAWSEGWDRDYEQYF. The CDR3 nucleotides read TGTGCCTGGAGTGAGGGGTGGGACAGGGACTACGAGCAGTACTTC. Full variable domain (rest looked up from reference TRBV30 and TRBJ2-7): SQTIHQWPATLVQPVGSPLSLECTVEGTSNPNLYWYRQAAGRGLQLLFYSVGIGQISSEVPQNLSASRPQDRQFILSSKKLLLSDSGFYLCAWSEGWDRDYEQYFGPGTRLTVT.

V gene TRBV6-5 combines with J gene TRBJ1-5; D is unclear. Germline V CDR1 and CDR2: MNHEY, SVGAGI. CDR3 length: 15 residues. V lost 0 bases to trimming and J lost 6 bases, with 12 bases between them. The CDR3 region has the DNA TGTGCCAGCAGTTACTCGTCGGGGTTTGGTCAGCCCCAGCATTTT. Protein product: CASSYSSGFGQPQHF.

V and J are TRBV7-3 and TRBJ1-5; a weak D match, TRBD1 (6 bases). This CDR3 contains 13 residues. V shed 5 bases and J shed 6 bases, with 11 bases lying between them. Germline-derived CDR1 and CDR2 are SGHTA and FQGTGA. The CDR3 loop reads CASSPGEGQPQHF. The CDR3 nucleotides are TGTGCCAGCAGCCCAGGGGAGGGTCAGCCCCAGCATTTT.

This clone was counted a single time. CDR3 sequence (DNA): TGTGCCAGCTCACCGCCGGGACAGGGGGCTTTTAGGCACTCTGGAAACACCATATATTTT. Its translation is CASSPPGQGAFRHSGNTIYF. The chain recombines TRBV18 with TRBJ1-3, with 12 nucleotides matching TRBD1. J gave up 0 bases and V 3 bases, and 12 bases lay outside the gene matches. The germline gives CDR1 KGHSH, CDR2 LQKENI. This CDR3 region has 20 residues.